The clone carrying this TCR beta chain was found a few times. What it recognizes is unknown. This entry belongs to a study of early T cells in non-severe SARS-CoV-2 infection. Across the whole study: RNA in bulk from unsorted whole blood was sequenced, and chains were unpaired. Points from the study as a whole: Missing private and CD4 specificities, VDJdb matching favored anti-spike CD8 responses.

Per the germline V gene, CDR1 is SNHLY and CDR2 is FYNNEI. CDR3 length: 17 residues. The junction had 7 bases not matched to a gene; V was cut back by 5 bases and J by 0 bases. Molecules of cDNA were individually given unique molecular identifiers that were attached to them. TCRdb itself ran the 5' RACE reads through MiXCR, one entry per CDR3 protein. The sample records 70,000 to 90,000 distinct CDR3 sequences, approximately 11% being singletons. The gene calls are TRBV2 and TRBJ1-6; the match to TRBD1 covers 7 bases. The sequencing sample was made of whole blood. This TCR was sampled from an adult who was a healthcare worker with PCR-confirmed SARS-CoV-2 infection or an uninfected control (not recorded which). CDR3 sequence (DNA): TGTGCCAGCAGTCGCACAGGGGCCAGCTCCTATAATTCACCCCTCCACTTT. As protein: CASSRTGASSYNSPLHF.